These 27 T cell receptor beta chains share one sample of origin, sequenced in a study of post-analysis software for immune sequencing data (dated by TCRdb to between 2015 and 2016). Libraries came from PCR. Sequenced on an Illumina HiSeq 2500. Unique molecular identifiers were incorporated into TCR beta cDNA libraries to reduce PCR and sequencing biases. TCRdb applied fastp at Q25 and MiXCR to the public reads, then kept only in-frame beta chains. For every CDR3 protein sequence, its rows merge into one entry that carries the most common genes and DNA. In this sample the table shows 500,000 to 600,000 distinct CDR3 sequences, 44% of which occur a single time. The ten largest clones add up to around 1.7% of the sample. Here is what the overall study found, with its caveats: Patients showed significantly higher frequencies than controls for several TRBV segments, among them TRBV5-6, TRBV5-1 and TRBV20-1.

Their target antigens are unknown. The sequenced material came from blood. The receptors were sampled from a girl between 5 and 17 years old with multiple sclerosis.

V is TRBV4-2 and J is TRBJ2-5, with a possible D match to TRBD1 (6 bases). The ends were cut back, 0 bases at V and 11 bases at J, with 10 bases in the middle. Germline CDR1 is LGHNA and CDR2 is YNFKEQ. This CDR3 contains 12 residues. CDR3 protein: CASSQELQGQYF. The DNA of the CDR3 is TGTGCCAGCAGCCAAGAACTCCAGGGGCAGTACTTC.

This chain joins TRBV20-1 and TRBJ1-1; D ambiguous. Trimming shortened V by 1 base and J by 1 base, and 7 bases separated the two germline ends. The CDR3 length is 13 residues. Germline V gene lookup returns CDR1 DFQATT and CDR2 SNEGSKA (reference sequence). The CDR3 DNA reads TGCAGTGCTAGAGGTCTAGGGAACACTGAAGCTTTCTTT. Protein: CSARGLGNTEAFF.

The rearrangement links TRBV30 to TRBJ2-7; perhaps TRBD1 as D (5 bases). Trimming left V 0 bases short and J 5 bases short, with 11 bases between. CDR3 length: 13 amino acids. Germline V CDR1 and CDR2: GTSNPN, SVGIG (reference sequence). CDR3 DNA: TGTGCCTGGAGTGTTCACAGGCCAAACGAGCAGTACTTC. Protein product: CAWSVHRPNEQYF.

This clonotype appeared once. The CDR3 nucleotides are TGTGCCAGCTCATCACGACAGGAGGGGAATGAGCAGTACTTC. Translation: CASSSRQEGNEQYF. V gene TRBV18 combines with J gene TRBJ2-4; either TRBD1 or TRBD2 may fit D (6 bases each). This CDR3 has 14 residues. The V gene lost 5 bases and the J gene lost 13 bases, with 21 bases spanning the gap. The germline V gene has CDR1 KGHSH and CDR2 LQKENI.

This clonotype was seen a few times. This chain joins TRBV5-1 and TRBJ2-1; TRBD2 matches at 12 bases. The CDR3 contains 15 residues. Germline values: CDR1 SGHRS, CDR2 YFSETQ. V was clipped by 0 bases and J by 8 bases; unmatched bases: 3. CDR3 DNA: TGCGCCAGCAGCTTGGGGACTAGCGGGGCGGATGAGCAGTTCTTC. Its protein is CASSLGTSGADEQFF.

The chain combines TRBV5-1 with TRBJ1-1; tentative D call: TRBD1 (5 bases). The CDR3 length is 12 residues. Germline V gene data show CDR1 as SGHRS and CDR2 as YFSETQ. V was trimmed by 0 bases and J by 7 bases, leaving 7 bases between them. The CDR3 DNA reads TGCGCCAGCAGCTTGGACGGGGGTGAAGCTTTCTTT. This gives the protein CASSLDGGEAFF.

This clonotype has just one count. V gene TRBV6-5 combines with J gene TRBJ2-2; D is uncertain. The V end was cut by 5 bases, the J end by 8 bases, with 15 bases between. Germline V CDR1 and CDR2: MNHEY, SVGAGI. There are 14 residues in the CDR3. The CDR3: CASSPVSGLGELFF. CDR3 nucleotides: TGTGCCAGCAGTCCCGTTTCGGGCCTTGGGGAGCTGTTTTTT.

As DNA, the CDR3 is TGTGCCAGCAGGTACACAGGGGGGTACGAGCAGTACTTC. Its protein product is CASRYTGGYEQYF. The chain has TRBV6-5 and TRBJ2-7; 8 bases agree with TRBD1. Per germline, CDR1 MNHEY and CDR2 SVGAGI. Losses at the gene ends were 6 bases for V and 4 bases for J; bases not matched to a gene: 5. The CDR3 contains 13 residues.

The rearrangement joins TRBV12-3 or TRBV12-4 to TRBJ2-7; D may be TRBD1 or TRBD2 (5 bases each). This CDR3 spans 14 amino acids. V was cut by 8 bases and J by 2 bases, with 16 bases left in between. CDR3 in amino acids: CASSTGTHAYEQYF. CDR3 nucleotides: TGTGCCAGCTCTACGGGGACCCACGCCTACGAGCAGTACTTC.

The chain combines TRBV15 with TRBJ2-5, with D unresolved. CDR1 LNHNV and CDR2 YYDKDF come from the germline V gene (reference sequence). The CDR3 runs 16 residues. Trimming removed 5 bases at V and 3 bases at J, with 19 bases between. The CDR3 loop is CATSLLPTEPEETQYF. In nucleotides, the CDR3 is TGTGCCACCAGCCTACTCCCGACCGAACCTGAAGAGACCCAGTACTTC. The variable domain in full, completed from reference TRBV15 and TRBJ2-5, reads DAMVIQNPRYQVTQFGKPVTLSCSQTLNHNVMYWYQQKSSQAPKLLFHYYDKDFNNEADTPDNFQSRRPNTSFCFLDIRSPGLGDTAMYLCATSLLPTEPEETQYFGPGTRLLVL.

V gene TRBV9 combines with J gene TRBJ1-5, with 7 bases identical to TRBD1. Losses at the gene ends were 4 bases for V and 2 bases for J; bases not matched to a gene: 12. CDR3 size: 17 residues. The germline gives CDR1 SGDLS, CDR2 YYNGEE. Here the CDR3 reads CASSPEPRGGGNQPQHF. Written as DNA, the CDR3 is TGTGCCAGCAGCCCGGAACCCAGAGGGGGCGGCAATCAGCCCCAGCATTTT.

The chain combines TRBV12-3 or TRBV12-4 with TRBJ2-7; TRBD2 matches 13 bases. Matching the DNA end better, TRBJ2-5 makes the J call doubtful. There are 15 residues in the CDR3. CDR3 coding DNA: TGTGCCAGCAGTGAAGGGACTAGCGGGACCGGGACCCAGTACTTC. It translates to CASSEGTSGTGTQYF.

The chain recombines TRBV6-5 with TRBJ2-7; D may be TRBD2 (7 bases). V was clipped by 10 bases and J by 2 bases, with 24 bases between them. This CDR3 spans 16 amino acids. In germline, CDR1 is MNHEY, CDR2 SVGAGI. CDR3 amino acids: CATQNSGGPLAYEQYF. The CDR3 DNA follows: TGTGCCACCCAGAACTCGGGGGGCCCCCTCGCCTACGAGCAGTACTTC.

The chain carries TRBV6-1 and TRBJ1-2; a possible D gene is TRBD1 (5 bases). V gave up 1 base and J gave up 4 bases, with 10 bases separating them. The CDR3 covers 14 residues. CDR1 MNHNS and CDR2 SASEGT come from the germline V gene. CDR3 protein: CASSEVQGSYGYTF. DNA for the CDR3: TGTGCCAGCAGTGAAGTGCAGGGAAGCTATGGCTACACCTTC.

DNA of the CDR3: TGCGCCAGCAGCACAGGACTAGCGAGCGAGATGAGGATGGAGACCCAGTACTTC. It encodes CASSTGLASEMRMETQYF. The rearrangement links TRBV5-1 to TRBJ2-7; 9 bases are a match to TRBD2. The J call may be wrong; the DNA end is better matched by TRBJ2-5. There are 18 residues in the CDR3. Germline V lookup: CDR1 SGHRS, CDR2 YFSETQ.

This clonotype occurred a few times. This rearrangement joins TRBV20-1 to TRBJ2-3; 7 bases match TRBD2. The length of the CDR3 is 15 residues. CDR1 and CDR2 from the germline V gene are DFQATT and SNEGSKA (reference sequence). V shed 0 bases and J 1 base; nucleotides not matched to a gene: 4. CDR3: CSARDGRGGTDTQYF. The CDR3 DNA is TGCAGTGCTAGAGATGGACGGGGGGGCACAGATACGCAGTATTTT.

CDR3 nucleotide sequence: TGTGCCAGCACGGACAGGGCGCGTAACTATGGCTACACCTTC. This codes for CASTDRARNYGYTF. The chain carries TRBV10-3 and TRBJ1-2, with TRBD1 matching 8 bases. CDR1 is ENHRY and CDR2 is SYGVKD in the germline V gene. The CDR3 spans 14 residues. Trimming cost V 10 bases and J 1 base; bases outside gene matches: 8.

This clonotype was counted ten times or more. This chain links TRBV6-1 with TRBJ2-3; D tentatively reads TRBD1 or TRBD2 (5 bases each). This CDR3 is 14 amino acids long. From germline, CDR1 is MNHNS and CDR2 SASEGT. The V and J ends lost 0 bases and 1 base respectively, with 5 bases between them. The CDR3 nucleotides read TGTGCCAGCAGTGAAGCGGGGGGCACAGATACGCAGTATTTT. It yields the protein CASSEAGGTDTQYF.

The chain links TRBV28 to TRBJ2-7; TRBD1 is a possible D gene (5 bases). CDR1 MDHEN and CDR2 SYDVKM come from the germline V gene. The CDR3 runs to 14 residues. V dropped 5 bases and J dropped 4 bases, with 15 bases sitting between them. CDR3 amino acids: CASSPQGRGYEQYF. The CDR3 nucleotides are TGTGCCAGCAGTCCCCAGGGTAGGGGTTACGAGCAGTACTTC. The full variable domain, completed using reference TRBV28 and TRBJ2-7, is DVKVTQSSRYLVKRTGEKVFLECVQDMDHENMFWYRQDPGLGLRLIYFSYDVKMKEKGDIPEGYSVSREKKERFSLILESASTNQTSMYLCASSPQGRGYEQYFGPGTRLTVT.

This clonotype was found a few times. V gene TRBV20-1 combines with J gene TRBJ2-1; D might be TRBD1 (6 bases). The V end was cut by 8 bases, the J end by 10 bases, with 24 bases between. The CDR3 covers 14 residues. Germline CDR1 is DFQATT and CDR2 is SNEGSKA (reference sequence). DNA of the CDR3: TGCAGTCCCAAGAGGTCTGGGGGCGTTGGGGAGCAGTTCTTC. Amino acid sequence: CSPKRSGGVGEQFF.

V is TRBV7-2 and J is TRBJ1-6; TRBD1 aligns across 11 bases. Germline CDR1 and CDR2: SGHTA and FQGNSA. V dropped 5 bases and J dropped 7; count of bases not matched to a gene: 7. The CDR3 is 16 amino acids. The CDR3 reads CASSPGTGGFNSPLHF. The CDR3 DNA is TGTGCCAGCAGCCCGGGGACAGGGGGTTTCAATTCACCCCTCCACTTT.

Of note for this clonotype: A single base separates this from a much larger clone, so it may be a read error. The V gene is TRBV29-1, the J gene TRBJ2-3; weak D call: TRBD2 (6 bases). Germline loops: CDR1 SQVTM, CDR2 ANQGSEA. The CDR3 has 13 residues. The DNA for the CDR3 is TGCAGTATCGACGGGGGAGACACAGATACGCAGTATTTT. Its protein is CSIDGGDTDTQYF.

The CDR3 bases are TGTGCCAGCACCTTCGGGGTGGGTGGCTACACCTTC. This gives the protein CASTFGVGGYTF. This rearrangement joins TRBV12-3 or TRBV12-4 to TRBJ1-2; D call uncertain. This CDR3 is 12 amino acids long. Trimming took off 7 bases at V and 7 bases at J, with 13 bases between the two ends.

The chain uses TRBV7-9 and TRBJ1-2, with D uncertain. The V end lost 11 bases, the J end lost 1 base, and 11 bases lay between the germline ends. Germline lookup yields CDR1 SEHNR and CDR2 FQNEAQ (reference sequence). CDR3 size: 12 residues. The CDR3, as DNA: TGTGCCTGTAGTCAGGATAACTATGGCTACACCTTC. Translating it yields CACSQDNYGYTF.

There are a few counts of this clonotype. The J gene is TRBJ2-1, the V gene TRBV20-1; the D gene is possibly TRBD2 (5 bases). The CDR3 has 13 amino acids. Germline V CDR1 and CDR2: DFQATT, SNEGSKA (reference sequence). Trimming took off 3 bases at V and 4 bases at J, with 10 bases between the two ends. The CDR3 DNA follows: TGCAGTGCTAGCTCCCGGGAATACAATGAGCAGTTCTTC. Amino acid sequence: CSASSREYNEQFF.

This clonotype was picked up a small number of times. The gene calls are TRBV29-1 and TRBJ2-5; 12 bases agree with TRBD2. This CDR3 has 12 residues. The V gene's germline CDR1 is SQVTM and CDR2 ANQGSEA. The J segment lost 5 bases and the V segment lost 6 bases, leaving 1 base of the junction unmatched. CDR3 sequence: CSVTSGGETQYF. CDR3 DNA: TGCAGCGTGACTAGCGGGGGTGAGACCCAGTACTTC.

The J gene is TRBJ1-5, the V gene TRBV10-3; a weak D match, TRBD1 (5 bases). Looked up from germline, CDR1 is ENHRY and CDR2 is SYGVKD. V was shortened by 6 bases and J by 0 bases, with 15 bases between the two germline ends. This CDR3 is built from 16 residues. CDR3 sequence: CAISPGTDYSNQPQHF. The CDR3 nucleotides read TGTGCCATCAGCCCCGGGACCGATTATAGCAATCAGCCCCAGCATTTT.